A single sample gave rise to the 22 T cell receptor beta chains below, sequenced in a study of tumor-infiltrating lymphocytes in oesophageal squamous cell carcinoma. TCRdb re-analysed the PCR reads in MiXCR, keeping a single row per CDR3 protein. The sample yields 23,000 or so distinct CDR3 sequences, less than 45% seen once. The sequencing input was esophageal tumor tissue. The receptors come from a male donor with esophageal squamous cell carcinoma.

There are many counts of this clonotype. The chain links TRBV6-1 to TRBJ2-7; a weak D match, TRBD1 (6 bases). Germline CDR1 reads MNHNS; CDR2 reads SASEGT. Trimming took 2 bases from V and 6 from J, leaving 11 bases between them. The CDR3 extends over 13 amino acids. CDR3 region: CASSEFQGSEQYF. For the CDR3, the DNA is TGTGCCAGCAGTGAATTTCAGGGGTCCGAGCAGTACTTC.

The chain joins TRBV20-1 to TRBJ2-1; TRBD2 aligns across 11 bases. The CDR3 has 15 residues. Trimming took 5 bases from V and 7 from J; bases not matched to a gene: 10. Germline CDR1 DFQATT, CDR2 SNEGSKA (reference sequence). CDR3 DNA sequence: TGCAGTGCTCATAGCGGGAGGGCCATTTGGAATGAGCAGTTCTTC. Residues: CSAHSGRAIWNEQFF.

The sample holds many counts of this clonotype. Without the conserved terminal phenylalanine or tryptophan, this CDR3 likely stems from a read error. The limits of the CDR3 on the DNA are not certain, so only TCRdb's listed CDR3 is given. The chain has TRBV7-2 and TRBJ2-6. Ends included, the CDR3 has 8 residues. Germline CDR1 reads SGHTA; CDR2 reads FQGNSA. The CDR3 region is CASSLAGI.

The chain employs TRBV6-1 and TRBJ1-3; tentatively, D is TRBD1 (6 bases). The CDR3 runs 16 residues. Germline assignment: CDR1 MNHNS and CDR2 SASEGT. The V end was cut by 5 bases, the J end by 4 bases, with 18 bases between. Here the CDR3 reads CASSYGGPGFGNTIYF. DNA for the CDR3: TGTGCCAGCAGTTACGGGGGGCCGGGTTTCGGAAACACCATATATTTT.

The chain couples TRBV28 to TRBJ2-1; D might be TRBD1 (6 bases). The DNA end favors TRBJ2-5, so the J call may be wrong. The CDR3 covers 14 residues. CDR1 is MDHEN and CDR2 is SYDVKM in the germline V gene. Here the CDR3 reads CASSSQGLQETQYF. CDR3 nucleotides: TGTGCCAGCAGTTCACAGGGTCTCCAAGAGACCCAGTACTTC.

The CDR3 DNA follows: TGTGCCAGCACGGTAGCGGGGACCTCCCAAGAGACCCAGTACTTC. Its translation: CASTVAGTSQETQYF. The V and J genes are TRBV2 and TRBJ2-5; TRBD2 matches at 8 bases. This CDR3 region has 15 residues. J lost 1 base, V lost 7 bases, and 8 bases had no gene match. CDR1 SNHLY and CDR2 FYNNEI come from the germline V gene. The whole variable domain, filled in from reference TRBV2 and TRBJ2-5, reads EPEVTQTPSHQVTQMGQEVILRCVPISNHLYFYWYRQILGQKVEFLVSFYNNEISEKSEIFDDQFSVERPDGSNFTLKIRSTKLEDSAMYFCASTVAGTSQETQYFGPGTRLLVL.

This clonotype was detected ten times or more. This chain connects TRBV11-2 to TRBJ2-3; TRBD1 is a possible D gene (6 bases). CDR1 is SGHAT, CDR2 FQNNGV, per germline. This CDR3 has 14 residues. V lost 4 bases to trimming and J lost 3 bases, with 11 bases between them. This CDR3 reads CASSSQGLTDTQYF. The CDR3 bases are TGTGCCAGCAGCTCACAGGGATTGACAGATACGCAGTATTTT.

The CDR3 region has the DNA TGTGCCAGCAGCTTCGGGCTCCAAGAGACCCAGTACTTC. Its translation is CASSFGLQETQYF. The rearrangement joins TRBV7-9 to TRBJ2-5; D gene uncertain. Per germline, CDR1 SEHNR and CDR2 FQNEAQ (reference sequence). The CDR3 covers 13 residues. V shed 3 bases and J shed 1 base, with 6 bases lying between them.

This clonotype was observed at least ten times. This chain links TRBV11-1 with TRBJ2-1; D perhaps matches TRBD1 (5 bases). Trimming stripped 5 bases from V and 6 bases from J, with 11 bases between. Germline values: CDR1 SGHAT, CDR2 FQDESV (reference sequence). The CDR3 loop spans 13 amino acids. The CDR3 DNA sequence: TGTGCCAGCAGCCCCGACAGAATCAATGAGCAGTTCTTC. Translating it yields CASSPDRINEQFF.

This rearrangement joins TRBV6-1 to TRBJ2-7; 9 bases fit TRBD1. The germline V gene encodes CDR1 MNHNS and CDR2 SASEGT. The CDR3 loop spans 16 amino acids. With V trimmed by 8 bases and J by 7 bases, 18 bases remained unmatched. CDR3 sequence (DNA): TGTGCCAGCTCCAGGACCGGGACAGGGACTCGCAATGAGCAGTACTTC. It specifies CASSRTGTGTRNEQYF.

This clonotype came up many times. The chain has TRBV6-1 and TRBJ2-5; TRBD2 is a possible D gene (7 bases). With 7 bases removed from V and 5 bases from J, the gap between germline ends came to 14 bases. Germline V gives CDR1 MNHNS, CDR2 SASEGT. The CDR3 sequence is 13 residues long. The CDR3 DNA reads TGTGCCAGCAAGGGAGGGGGGGGGGAGACCCAGTACTTC. This gives the protein CASKGGGGETQYF.

The chain couples TRBV7-4 to TRBJ2-5; TRBD1 matches at 7 bases. The better agreement between TRBJ2-7 and the DNA end casts doubt on the J call. The CDR3 covers 15 residues. Germline loops: CDR1 SGHVT, CDR2 SQSDAQ. In nucleotides, the CDR3 is TGTGCCAGCAGCCAAACAGGGGACCAGCTACGCGAGCAGTACTTC. Amino acid sequence: CASSQTGDQLREQYF.

For this clonotype: It is likely a read error, because the conserved phenylalanine at the end of the CDR3 is missing. The limits of the CDR3 on the DNA are not certain, so only TCRdb's listed CDR3 is given. The chain joins TRBV6-8 to TRBJ2-7; no DNA check was done on the table's D call, TRBD1. Germline CDR1 MNHGY, CDR2 SAAAGT. The length of the CDR3 is 18 amino acids, counting both ends. The CDR3 loop reads CASSPLGTGGFGGYTFGS.

The rearrangement uses TRBV7-2 and TRBJ2-4, with 7 bases identical to TRBD1. The germline V gene has CDR1 SGHTA and CDR2 FQGNSA. The CDR3 contains 12 residues. V lost 3 bases and J lost 7; bases outside the gene matches: 0. The CDR3 sequence: CASSLTGNIQYF. The DNA for the CDR3 is TGTGCCAGCAGCTTGACAGGGAACATTCAGTACTTC. The whole variable domain, remainder taken from reference TRBV7-2 and TRBJ2-4, is GAGVSQSPSNKVTEKGKDVELRCDPISGHTALYWYRQSLGQGLEFLIYFQGNSAPDKSGLPSDRFSAERTGGSVSTLTIQRTQQEDSAVYLCASSLTGNIQYFGAGTRLSVL.

The chain is built from TRBV7-4 and TRBJ2-1; D is uncertain. From germline, CDR1 is SGHVT and CDR2 SQSDAQ. Trimming stripped 5 bases from V and 8 bases from J, with 10 bases between. The CDR3 runs 12 residues. CDR3 DNA sequence: TGTGCCAGCAGCACCCTAGTCGATGAGCAGTTCTTC. Its protein product is CASSTLVDEQFF.

Turning to this clonotype: A much larger clone differs from this one at a single base, so this may be a read error. The chain links TRBV5-1 to TRBJ2-1; the match to TRBD2 covers 8 bases. The DNA end is more similar to TRBJ2-7, so the J call may be wrong. The CDR3 extends over 13 amino acids. Germline CDR1 and CDR2: SGHRS and YFSETQ. The CDR3 nucleotides read TGCGCCAGCAGCCCGCGGGGGGACCATGAGCAGTACTTC. As protein: CASSPRGDHEQYF.

The J gene is TRBJ2-4, the V gene TRBV18; D unresolved. The J call is in doubt because the DNA end fits TRBJ1-2 better. Germline assignment: CDR1 KGHSH and CDR2 LQKENI. CDR3 length: 14 residues. As DNA, the CDR3 is TGTGCCAGCTCTCCCGACCAGCATAACTATGGCTACACCTTC. Translated: CASSPDQHNYGYTF.

By frequency in the sample, this clonotype is medium-sized. The rearrangement joins TRBV6-1 to TRBJ2-1, with TRBD2 as a possible D gene (5 bases). This CDR3 spans 14 amino acids. Between the trimmed V and J ends, which lost 5 bases and 0 bases, there was a span of 8 bases. Germline loops: CDR1 MNHNS, CDR2 SASEGT. The CDR3: CASSPDYSYNEQFF. The CDR3 DNA is TGTGCCAGCAGTCCCGACTACTCCTACAATGAGCAGTTCTTC.

This clonotype was seen only a few times. The DNA for the CDR3 is TGCGCCAGCAGCCAAGAGCGGCAGGGTGCGCACTACGAGCAGTACTTC. Translation gives CASSQERQGAHYEQYF. This chain uses TRBV4-1 with TRBJ2-5; TRBD1 might be the D (5 bases). The assigned J gene may be wrong: the sequence end matches TRBJ2-7 better. Germline CDR1 and CDR2: MGHRA and YSYEKL. This CDR3 has 16 amino acids.

This clonotype was observed at least ten times. The genes are TRBV7-2 and TRBJ2-7; 9 bases are shared with TRBD1. After removal of 4 bases from V and 7 bases from J, the junction contained 20 bases not matched to a gene. From germline, CDR1 is SGHTA and CDR2 FQGNSA. The CDR3 covers 18 residues. This CDR3 is CASSSRLPGTGTYNEQYF. Written as DNA, the CDR3 is TGTGCCAGCAGCTCACGACTCCCCGGGACAGGGACATACAATGAGCAGTACTTC.

The chain uses TRBV13 and TRBJ2-5; TRBD2 is a possible D gene (7 bases). Germline V CDR1 and CDR2: PRHDT, FYEKMQ (reference sequence). This CDR3 is 17 amino acids long. The V and J ends lost 0 bases and 0 bases respectively, with 14 bases between them. CDR3 amino acids: CASSLGGRGPHQETQYF. In DNA form, the CDR3 reads TGTGCCAGCAGCTTAGGTGGGCGGGGGCCTCACCAAGAGACCCAGTACTTC.

The V and J genes are TRBV3-1 and TRBJ1-3, with D maybe TRBD1 (5 bases). Germline lookup yields CDR1 LGHDT and CDR2 YNNKEL (reference sequence). The CDR3 extends over 18 amino acids. Trimming pared 0 bases from V and 7 bases from J, leaving 22 bases between. CDR3 DNA: TGTGCCAGCAGCCAAGATCCGAACAGGATGGGACTCGGTAACACCATATATTTT. Its protein is CASSQDPNRMGLGNTIYF.